The 20 T cell receptor beta chains reported below all come from one sample, sequenced in a study of blood T cell repertoires in COVID-19. Clones were sequenced by immunoSEQ multiplex PCR, and TCRdb holds only the in-frame ones, with some missing. The sample records more than 450,000 clones, about 90% being singletons. Sequenced sample: PBMCs or T cells enriched from blood (not recorded which). The receptor source for this set is a woman aged 18-29 years who had recovered from COVID-19.

The V gene is TRBV2, the J gene TRBJ1-3, with TRBD1 as a possible D gene (5 bases). The germline gives CDR1 SNHLY, CDR2 FYNNEI. V was pared by 1 base and J by 2 bases, with 9 bases between. The CDR3 runs to 15 residues. The CDR3 is CASSEGGGTGNTIYF. CDR3 nucleotides: TGTGCCAGCAGTGAAGGGGGGGGGACTGGAAACACCATATATTTT.

The chain couples TRBV27 to TRBJ2-1; TRBD1 is a possible D gene (6 bases). Trimming cost V 6 bases and J 2 bases, with 11 bases left between them. Germline V lookup: CDR1 MNHEY, CDR2 SMNVEV (reference sequence). CDR3 size: 14 residues. CDR3 region: CASRQGSTYNEQFF. Written as DNA, the CDR3 is TGTGCCAGCAGACAGGGTTCTACCTACAATGAGCAGTTCTTC.

The V gene is TRBV19, the J gene TRBJ1-3; D possibly corresponds to TRBD1 (5 bases). Germline CDR1 reads LNHDA; CDR2 reads SQIVND (reference sequence). V lost 7 bases and J 0 bases, leaving 19 bases between the germline ends. The CDR3 is 17 residues long. CDR3 protein: CASKSGIWQGSGNTIYF. The CDR3 coding sequence is TGTGCCAGTAAATCAGGAATTTGGCAGGGCTCTGGAAACACCATATATTTT.

The J gene is TRBJ1-4, the V gene TRBV25-1; TRBD1 aligns across 9 bases. The CDR3 extends over 14 amino acids. Trimming removed 4 bases from V and 13 bases from J; junction bases left unmatched: 10. The germline gives CDR1 MGHDK, CDR2 SYGVNS. The CDR3 nucleotides are TGTGCCAGCAGTGCACTCGCCGGGACAGGGTTACTGTTTTTT. Its protein product is CASSALAGTGLLFF.

The sample holds a few counts of this clone. The chain combines TRBV29-1 with TRBJ1-2, with D possibly TRBD1 on 5 matching bases. The CDR3 contains 14 residues. The germline V gene encodes CDR1 SQVTM and CDR2 ANQGSEA. Trimming took 3 bases from V and 2 from J, leaving 13 bases between them. CDR3 residues: CSVEGIGANYGYTF. The CDR3 coding sequence is TGCAGCGTTGAGGGTATTGGGGCCAACTATGGCTACACCTTC.

V usage is TRBV5-4 and J usage is TRBJ2-7; 11 bases fit TRBD2. CDR3 length: 15 amino acids. CDR1 is SGHNT and CDR2 is YYREEE in the germline V gene (reference sequence). The V and J ends lost 4 bases and 7 bases, in that order; junction bases with no gene match: 10. CDR3 DNA: TGTGCCAGCAGCCCGGAACTAGCGGGGGTAGAAGAGCAGTACTTC. This encodes CASSPELAGVEEQYF.

The sample holds a few counts of this clone. The rearrangement joins TRBV6-5 to TRBJ1-1; TRBD1 agrees at 8 bases. Germline V gives CDR1 MNHEY, CDR2 SVGAGI. The V gene end was trimmed by 10 bases and the J gene end by 1 base; junction bases not matched to a gene: 2. The CDR3 covers 12 residues. The CDR3 DNA follows: TGTGCCACCGGACAGGGGAACACTGAAGCTTTCTTT. Translated, it gives CATGQGNTEAFF.

This chain uses TRBV5-6 with TRBJ2-1; 9 positions agree with TRBD1. The CDR3 covers 14 residues. Per germline, CDR1 SGHDT and CDR2 YYEEEE. After removal of 0 bases from V and 15 bases from J, the junction contained 10 bases not matched to a gene. The CDR3: CASSLARSGQGRFF. CDR3 DNA: TGTGCCAGCAGCTTGGCCAGGAGCGGACAGGGGAGGTTCTTC.

The genes are TRBV10-2 and TRBJ2-7; 12 positions agree with TRBD2. The CDR3 is made up of 14 amino acids. Germline assignment: CDR1 WSHSY and CDR2 SAAADI. The trim removed 5 bases at V and 3 bases at J, leaving 2 bases unmatched. This chain's CDR3 is CASSSGLAGYEQYF. The CDR3 nucleotides read TGCGCCAGCAGTTCGGGACTAGCGGGCTACGAGCAGTACTTC.

The rearrangement uses TRBV25-1 and TRBJ1-1, with 7 bases that match TRBD1. Germline CDR1 is MGHDK and CDR2 is SYGVNS. Losses at the gene ends were 4 bases for V and 6 bases for J; bases not matched to a gene: 8. The CDR3 runs 14 residues. In nucleotides, the CDR3 is TGTGCCAGCAGTGCCCCGACAGGGCGCGCTGAAGCTTTCTTT. Translated: CASSAPTGRAEAFF. The full variable domain, completed using reference TRBV25-1 and TRBJ1-1, is EADIYQTPRYLVIGTGKKITLECSQTMGHDKMYWYQQDPGMELHLIHYSYGVNSTEKGDLSSESTVSRIRTEHFPLTLESARPSHTSQYLCASSAPTGRAEAFFGQGTRLTVV.

The V call is TRBV5-1, the J call TRBJ2-1; possible D gene TRBD1, 5 bases. The CDR3 consists of 16 residues. Per the germline V gene, CDR1 is SGHRS and CDR2 is YFSETQ. V was shortened by 4 bases and J by 8 bases, with 22 bases between the two germline ends. The CDR3 sequence is CASSPAGAALKDEQFF. The DNA of the CDR3 is TGCGCCAGCAGCCCCGCTGGGGCCGCCCTAAAGGATGAGCAGTTCTTC.

The chain has TRBV30 and TRBJ2-5; no clear D gene. Trimming removed 0 bases at V and 6 bases at J, with 5 bases between. Germline V lookup: CDR1 GTSNPN, CDR2 SVGIG (reference sequence). This CDR3 contains 11 residues. The CDR3 DNA sequence: TGTGCCTGGAGTGTCTTTAAGACCCAGTACTTC. Protein product: CAWSVFKTQYF.

This clone was seen a handful of times. This chain connects TRBV5-5 to TRBJ1-2, with D perhaps TRBD1 (6 bases). V lost 4 bases and J lost 2, with 21 bases in between. In germline, CDR1 is SGHKS, CDR2 YYEKEE (reference sequence). This CDR3 contains 17 residues. CDR3 in DNA: TGTGCCAGCAGCCCAACGACAGGTTTAGTCCTAAACTATGGCTACACCTTC. Translating it yields CASSPTTGLVLNYGYTF.

This clone has a single count. This chain connects TRBV15 to TRBJ1-5; D call uncertain. This CDR3 is built from 15 residues. Trimming took off 4 bases at V and 2 bases at J, with 12 bases between the two ends. Germline V gene lookup returns CDR1 LNHNV and CDR2 YYDKDF (reference sequence). The CDR3 sequence: CATSTTEVGNQPQHF. CDR3 bases: TGTGCCACCAGCACCACGGAGGTCGGCAATCAGCCCCAGCATTTT.

The chain recombines TRBV19 with TRBJ1-1, with D tentatively TRBD1 (6 bases). This CDR3 comprises 13 residues. V lost 6 bases to trimming and J lost 6 bases, with 14 bases between them. Germline assignment: CDR1 LNHDA and CDR2 SQIVND (reference sequence). CDR3: CASSWGGPAEAFF. CDR3 DNA sequence: TGTGCCAGTAGCTGGGGGGGCCCGGCTGAAGCTTTCTTT.

The chain joins TRBV3-1 (or the pseudogene TRBV3-2) to TRBJ2-3; 11 bases fit TRBD2. This CDR3 spans 18 amino acids. Unmatched junction bases numbered 12, after V lost 2 bases and J lost 5 bases. The germline CDR1 and CDR2 sequences are LGHDT and YNNKEL (reference sequence). CDR3 nucleotides: TGTGCCAGCAGCCAACTCCACGAGCTAGCGGGGGGAGGAGATACGCAGTATTTT. Translation: CASSQLHELAGGGDTQYF.

The rearrangement links TRBV9 to TRBJ1-2; D is possibly TRBD1 (5 bases). V was pared by 8 bases and J by 0 bases, with 17 bases between. CDR3 size: 15 residues. CDR1 is SGDLS, CDR2 YYNGEE, per germline. CDR3 loop: CASKDPQASNYGYTF. The CDR3 DNA reads TGTGCCAGTAAAGACCCACAGGCGTCTAACTATGGCTACACCTTC. Supplemented by reference TRBV9 and TRBJ1-2, the full variable domain reads DSGVTQTPKHLITATGQRVTLRCSPRSGDLSVYWYQQSLDQGLQFLIQYYNGEERAKGNILERFSAQQFPDLHSELNLSSLELGDSALYFCASKDPQASNYGYTFGSGTRLTVV.

The chain carries TRBV10-3 and TRBJ1-1; 7 bases are a match to TRBD1. J gave up 5 bases and V 2 bases, and 8 bases lay outside the gene matches. The CDR3 loop spans 15 amino acids. The V gene's germline CDR1 is ENHRY and CDR2 SYGVKD. In nucleotides, the CDR3 is TGTGCCATCAGTGAGAGTTCAGGCAGGGGGACTGAAGCTTTCTTT. Translated, it gives CAISESSGRGTEAFF.

As for this clone: Other DNA sequences within the sample encode an identical CDR3. The chain couples TRBV30 to TRBJ2-7; TRBD1 aligns across 7 bases. CDR1 is GTSNPN, CDR2 SVGIG, per germline (reference sequence). With 5 bases clipped from V and 4 bases from J, the junction kept 5 bases outside the gene matches. The CDR3 extends over 12 amino acids. In DNA form, the CDR3 reads TGTGCCTGGGCGACAGGGAGTTACGAGCAGTACTTC. This gives the protein CAWATGSYEQYF.

The chain employs TRBV6-6 and TRBJ1-5, with D maybe TRBD1 (5 bases). CDR1 and CDR2 from the germline V gene are MNHNY and SVGAGI (reference sequence). V dropped 7 bases and J dropped 1 base, with 11 bases sitting between them. The CDR3 is made up of 14 amino acids. In DNA form, the CDR3 reads TGTGCCAGCAAGGCTCGGGGGAGCAATCAGCCCCAGCATTTT. It yields the protein CASKARGSNQPQHF.